Described below is a single T cell receptor (beta chain) sequence and its context. Antigen specificity is unknown. With a much larger clone just one base away, this may be a read error. Roughly 10 milliliters of peripheral blood were drawn from each donor. This sample stems from a study of blood T cells in healthy people across ages. Study context: About one barcoded beta molecule per two T cells came from capture by template switching.

Combining a sample-barcoded 5' primer with a J-beta primer mix, a second PCR ran for 7 to 11 cycles. A single record per CDR3 protein comes from TCRdb applying MiXCR to the 5' RACE reads. The data contain about 670,000 distinct CDR3 sequences, around 50% of them singletons. The CDR3 has 14 residues. Germline values: CDR1 DFQATT, CDR2 SNEGSKA (reference sequence). Study observations and caveats: Per million T cells, the diversity of TCR beta decreased roughly linearly as age advanced.

Material: blood. V is TRBV20-1 and J is TRBJ2-5, with 10 nucleotides matching TRBD2. The source of this sequence is a woman of 80 years or more in good health. CDR3 residues: CGARRAGGQETQYF. CDR3 nucleotide sequence: TGCGGTGCTAGAAGAGCGGGGGGGCAAGAGACCCAGTACTTC.